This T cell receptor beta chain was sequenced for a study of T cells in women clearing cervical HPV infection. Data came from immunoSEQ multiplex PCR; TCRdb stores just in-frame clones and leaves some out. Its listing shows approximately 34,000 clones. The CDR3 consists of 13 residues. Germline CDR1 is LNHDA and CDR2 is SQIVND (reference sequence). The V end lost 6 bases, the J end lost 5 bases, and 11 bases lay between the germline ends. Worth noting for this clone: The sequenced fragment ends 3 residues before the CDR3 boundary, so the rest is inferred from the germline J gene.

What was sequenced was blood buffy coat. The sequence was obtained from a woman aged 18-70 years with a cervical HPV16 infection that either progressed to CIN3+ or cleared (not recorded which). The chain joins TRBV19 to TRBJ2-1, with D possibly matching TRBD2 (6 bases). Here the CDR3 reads CASRGGANNEQFF. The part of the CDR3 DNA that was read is TGTGCCAGTAGAGGAGGGGCAAACAATGAG.